This TCR beta chain was recorded in a study of molecular identifiers for immune sequencing clone quantification. Each CDR3 protein gets one entry after TCRdb re-called the PCR reads with MiXCR. Of under 600,000 distinct CDR3 sequences in the sample, about 22% were seen once. Trimming at V came to 0 bases and at J to 4 bases, leaving 11 bases not matched to a gene. CDR3 length: 17 residues. Germline-derived CDR1 and CDR2 are DFQATT and SNEGSKA (reference sequence). V gene TRBV20-1 combines with J gene TRBJ2-3, with 9 positions matching TRBD2. The receptor's source is a human donor in good health. Some libraries in this study had Jurkat cell RNA spiked in. What was sequenced was naive CD8+ T cells from blood, with Jurkat cell RNA spiked in. Subset denoted: FACS-sorted CD8+CD4-CCR7+CD45RA+ naive T cells. CDR3 sequence reads: CSARDFRASGVADTQYF. The CDR3 bases are TGCAGTGCTAGAGATTTTCGGGCTAGCGGGGTTGCAGATACGCAGTATTTT.